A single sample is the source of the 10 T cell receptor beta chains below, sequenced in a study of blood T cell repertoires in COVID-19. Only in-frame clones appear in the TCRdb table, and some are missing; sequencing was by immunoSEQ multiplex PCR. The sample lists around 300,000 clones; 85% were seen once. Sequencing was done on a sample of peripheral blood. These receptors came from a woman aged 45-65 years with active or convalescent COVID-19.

The CDR3: CASSLVQGTAFF. CDR3 DNA: TGCGCCAGCAGCTTAGTACAGGGTACGGCTTTCTTT. The V and J genes are TRBV5-1 and TRBJ1-1; possible D gene TRBD1, 6 bases. This CDR3 comprises 12 residues. V lost 2 bases and J 11 bases, leaving 13 bases between the germline ends. Germline assignment: CDR1 SGHRS and CDR2 YFSETQ.

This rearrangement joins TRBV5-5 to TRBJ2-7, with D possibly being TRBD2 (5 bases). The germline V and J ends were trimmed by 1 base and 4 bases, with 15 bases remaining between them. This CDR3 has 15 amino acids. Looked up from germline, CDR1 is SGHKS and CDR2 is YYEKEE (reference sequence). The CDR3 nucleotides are TGTGCCAGCAGCTTGAACCTTCCCGGGGTGTACGAGCAGTACTTC. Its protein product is CASSLNLPGVYEQYF.

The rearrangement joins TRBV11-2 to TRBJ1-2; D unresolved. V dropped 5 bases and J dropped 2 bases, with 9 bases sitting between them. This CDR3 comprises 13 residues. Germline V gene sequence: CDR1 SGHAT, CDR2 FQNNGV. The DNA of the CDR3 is TGTGCCAGCAGCCAAACACCCAACTATGGCTACACCTTC. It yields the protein CASSQTPNYGYTF.

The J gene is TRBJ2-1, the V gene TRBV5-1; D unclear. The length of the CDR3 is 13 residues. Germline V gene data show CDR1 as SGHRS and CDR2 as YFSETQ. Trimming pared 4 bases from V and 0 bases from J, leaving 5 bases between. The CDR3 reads CASSLSSYNEQFF. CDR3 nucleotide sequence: TGCGCCAGCAGCCTCAGCTCCTACAATGAGCAGTTCTTC. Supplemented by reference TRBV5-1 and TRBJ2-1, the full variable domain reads KAGVTQTPRYLIKTRGQQVTLSCSPISGHRSVSWYQQTPGQGLQFLFEYFSETQRNKGNFPGRFSGRQFSNSRSEMNVSTLELGDSALYLCASSLSSYNEQFFGPGTRLTVL.

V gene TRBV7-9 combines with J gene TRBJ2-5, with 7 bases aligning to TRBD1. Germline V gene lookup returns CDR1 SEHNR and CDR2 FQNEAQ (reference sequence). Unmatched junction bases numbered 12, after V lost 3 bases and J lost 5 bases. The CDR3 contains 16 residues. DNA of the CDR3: TGTGCCAGCAGCTTTTCCACTCTTAGGGGGCGGGAGACCCAGTACTTC. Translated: CASSFSTLRGRETQYF.

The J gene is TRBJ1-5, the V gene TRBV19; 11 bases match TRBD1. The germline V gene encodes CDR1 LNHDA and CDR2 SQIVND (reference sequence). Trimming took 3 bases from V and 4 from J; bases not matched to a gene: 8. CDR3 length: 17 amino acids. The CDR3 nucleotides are TGTGCCAGTAGTATGGAAATGGGACAGGGGGTAAATCAGCCCCAGCATTTT. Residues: CASSMEMGQGVNQPQHF.

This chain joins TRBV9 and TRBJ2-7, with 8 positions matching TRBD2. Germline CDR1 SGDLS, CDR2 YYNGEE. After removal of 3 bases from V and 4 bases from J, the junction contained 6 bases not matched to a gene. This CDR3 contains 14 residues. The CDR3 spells CASSEGVAGYEQYF. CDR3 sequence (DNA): TGTGCCAGCAGCGAGGGGGTAGCGGGGTACGAGCAGTACTTC.

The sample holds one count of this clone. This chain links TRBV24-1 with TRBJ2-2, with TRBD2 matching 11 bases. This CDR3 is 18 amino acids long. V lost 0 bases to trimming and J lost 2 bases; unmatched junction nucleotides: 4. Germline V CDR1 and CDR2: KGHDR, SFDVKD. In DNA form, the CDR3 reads TGTGCCACCAGTGATTTGGTACTAGCGGGGGTAAACACCGGGGAGCTGTTTTTT. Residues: CATSDLVLAGVNTGELFF.

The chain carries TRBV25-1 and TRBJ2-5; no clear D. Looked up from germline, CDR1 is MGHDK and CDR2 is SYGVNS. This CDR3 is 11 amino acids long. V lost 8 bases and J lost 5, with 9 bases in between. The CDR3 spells CASRLAETQYF. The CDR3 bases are TGTGCCAGCCGACTCGCGGAGACCCAGTACTTC.

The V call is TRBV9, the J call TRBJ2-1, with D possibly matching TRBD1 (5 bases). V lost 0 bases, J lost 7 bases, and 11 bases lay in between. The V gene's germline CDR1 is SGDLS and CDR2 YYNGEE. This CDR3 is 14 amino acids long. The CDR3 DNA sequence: TGTGCCAGCAGCGTAGCGGCAGGGATGAATGAGCAGTTCTTC. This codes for CASSVAAGMNEQFF. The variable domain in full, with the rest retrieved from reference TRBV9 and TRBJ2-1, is DSGVTQTPKHLITATGQRVTLRCSPRSGDLSVYWYQQSLDQGLQFLIQYYNGEERAKGNILERFSAQQFPDLHSELNLSSLELGDSALYFCASSVAAGMNEQFFGPGTRLTVL.